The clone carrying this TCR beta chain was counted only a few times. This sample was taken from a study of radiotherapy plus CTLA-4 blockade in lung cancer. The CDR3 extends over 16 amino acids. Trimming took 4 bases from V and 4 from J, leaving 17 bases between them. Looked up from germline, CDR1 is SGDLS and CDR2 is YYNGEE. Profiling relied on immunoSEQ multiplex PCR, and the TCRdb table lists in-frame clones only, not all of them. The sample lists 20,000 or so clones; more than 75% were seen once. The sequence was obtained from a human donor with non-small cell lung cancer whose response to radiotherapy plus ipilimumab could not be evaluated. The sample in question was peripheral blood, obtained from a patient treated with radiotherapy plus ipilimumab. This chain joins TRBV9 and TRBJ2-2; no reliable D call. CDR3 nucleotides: TGTGCCAGCAGCCTCGCAGCCCAGGCTACCACCGGGGAGCTGTTTTTT. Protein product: CASSLAAQATTGELFF.